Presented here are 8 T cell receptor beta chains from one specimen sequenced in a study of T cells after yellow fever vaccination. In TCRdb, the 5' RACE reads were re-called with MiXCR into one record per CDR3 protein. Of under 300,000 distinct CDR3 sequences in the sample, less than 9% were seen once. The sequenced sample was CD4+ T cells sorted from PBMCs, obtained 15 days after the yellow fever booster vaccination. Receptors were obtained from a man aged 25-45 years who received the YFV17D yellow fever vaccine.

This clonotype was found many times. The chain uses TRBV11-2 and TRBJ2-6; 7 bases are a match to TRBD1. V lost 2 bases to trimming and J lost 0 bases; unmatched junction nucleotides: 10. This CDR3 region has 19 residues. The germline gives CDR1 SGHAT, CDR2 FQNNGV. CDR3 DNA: TGTGCCAGCAGCTTACCATCGGGACAGCATCCCTCTGGGGCCAACGTCCTGACTTTC. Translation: CASSLPSGQHPSGANVLTF.

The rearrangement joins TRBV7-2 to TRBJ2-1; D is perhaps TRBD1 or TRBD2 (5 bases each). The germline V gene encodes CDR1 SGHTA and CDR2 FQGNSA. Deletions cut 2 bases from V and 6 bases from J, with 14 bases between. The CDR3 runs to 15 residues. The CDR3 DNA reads TGTGCCAGCAGCTTACGGTCGGGGCCCTCCAATGAGCAGTTCTTC. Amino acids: CASSLRSGPSNEQFF.

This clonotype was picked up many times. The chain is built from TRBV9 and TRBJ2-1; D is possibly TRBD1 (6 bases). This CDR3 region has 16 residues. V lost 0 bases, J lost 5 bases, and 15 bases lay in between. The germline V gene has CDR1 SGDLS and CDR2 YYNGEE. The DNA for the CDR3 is TGTGCCAGCAGCGTAGCTATAGGGACAAATAACAATGAGCAGTTCTTC. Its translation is CASSVAIGTNNNEQFF.

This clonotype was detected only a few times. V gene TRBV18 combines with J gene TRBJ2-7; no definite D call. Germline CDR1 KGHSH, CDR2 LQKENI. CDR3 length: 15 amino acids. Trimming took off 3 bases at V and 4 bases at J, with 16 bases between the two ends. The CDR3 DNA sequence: TGTGCCAGCTCACCTTCGCTCGCCGTTCGTTACGAGCAGTACTTC. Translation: CASSPSLAVRYEQYF.

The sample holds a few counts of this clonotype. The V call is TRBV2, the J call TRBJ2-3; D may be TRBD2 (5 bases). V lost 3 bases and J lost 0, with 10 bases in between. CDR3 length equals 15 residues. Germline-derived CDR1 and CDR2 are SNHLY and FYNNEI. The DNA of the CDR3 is TGTGCCAGCAGTGAGAGGACTCGTAGCACAGATACGCAGTATTTT. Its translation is CASSERTRSTDTQYF.

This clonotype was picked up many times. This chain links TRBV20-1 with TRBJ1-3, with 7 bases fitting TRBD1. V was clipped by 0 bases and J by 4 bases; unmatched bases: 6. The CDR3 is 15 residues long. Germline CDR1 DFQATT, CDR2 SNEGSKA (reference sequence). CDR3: CSARDGRGSGNTIYF. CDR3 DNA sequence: TGCAGTGCTAGAGATGGCAGGGGGTCAGGAAACACCATATATTTT.

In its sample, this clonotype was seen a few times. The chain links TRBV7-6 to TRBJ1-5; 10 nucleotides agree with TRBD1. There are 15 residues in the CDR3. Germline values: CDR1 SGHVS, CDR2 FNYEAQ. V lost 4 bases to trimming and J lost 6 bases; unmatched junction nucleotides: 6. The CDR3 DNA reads TGTGCCAGCAGCTCAGACAGGGGGCAGGGTCAGCCCCAGCATTTT. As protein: CASSSDRGQGQPQHF. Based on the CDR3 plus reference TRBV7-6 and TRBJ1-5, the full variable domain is GAGVSQSPRYKVTKRGQDVALRCDPISGHVSLYWYRQALGQGPEFLTYFNYEAQQDKSGLPNDRFSAERPEGSISTLTIQRTEQRDSAMYRCASSSDRGQGQPQHFGDGTRLSIL.

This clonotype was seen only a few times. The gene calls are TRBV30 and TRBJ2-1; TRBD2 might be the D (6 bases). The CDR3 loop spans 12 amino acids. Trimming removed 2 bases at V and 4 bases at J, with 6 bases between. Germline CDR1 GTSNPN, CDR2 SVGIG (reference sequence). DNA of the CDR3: TGTGCCTGGAGTCGGGGGTACAATGAGCAGTTCTTC. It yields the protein CAWSRGYNEQFF.